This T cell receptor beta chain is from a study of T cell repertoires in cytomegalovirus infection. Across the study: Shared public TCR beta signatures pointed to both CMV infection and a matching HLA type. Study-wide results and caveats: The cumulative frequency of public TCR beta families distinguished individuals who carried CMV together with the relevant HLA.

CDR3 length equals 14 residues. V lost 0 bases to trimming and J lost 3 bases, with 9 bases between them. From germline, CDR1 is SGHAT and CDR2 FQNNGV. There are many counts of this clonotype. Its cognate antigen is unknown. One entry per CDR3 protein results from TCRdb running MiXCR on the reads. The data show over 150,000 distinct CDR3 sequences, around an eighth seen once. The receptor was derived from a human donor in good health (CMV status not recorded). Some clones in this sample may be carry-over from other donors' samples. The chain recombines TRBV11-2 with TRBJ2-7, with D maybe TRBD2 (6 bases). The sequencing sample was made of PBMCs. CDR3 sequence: CASSLDRGSYEQYF. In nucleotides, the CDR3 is TGTGCCAGCAGCTTAGATCGGGGGAGCTACGAGCAGTACTTC.